The present T cell receptor (beta chain) was sequenced within a study of shared clonotypes between healthy human individuals. A split of CD4+ cells into CD45RA+ naive and CD45RA-negative memory subsets was performed. Per the germline V gene, CDR1 is SEHNR and CDR2 is FQNEAQ (reference sequence). The CDR3 has 13 amino acids. V shed 5 bases and J shed 6 bases, with 14 bases lying between them. Template for every sorted-subset replicate PCR totaled 200 to 250 ng DNA, roughly 30,000 T cell genomes. Assay: immunoSEQ multiplex PCR; the TCRdb copy retains only in-frame clones and omits some. The sample lists about 2 million clones; roughly 96% were seen once.

This clonotype originated in a man aged 18 to 30 in good health. V usage is TRBV7-9 and J usage is TRBJ2-7, with D possibly being TRBD2 (6 bases). The sequenced material came from naive CD4+ T cells sorted from blood. The subset is: CD45RA+ positively selected. The CDR3 nucleotides read TGTGCCAGCAGCCCCGGGCAGGAGGGCGAGCAGTACTTC. This sequence encodes CASSPGQEGEQYF.